Presented here are 6 T cell receptor beta chains from one specimen sequenced in a study of blood T cells in healthy people across ages (dated by TCRdb to between 2014 and 2017). Receptor amplification or capture employed 5' RACE. Sequencing took place on an Illumina HiSeq 2500. A second PCR of roughly 7 to 11 cycles was run with a J-beta primer mix and a sample-barcoded 5' primer. TCRdb applied fastp at Q25 and MiXCR to the public reads, then kept only in-frame beta chains. Each entry merges the rows of one CDR3 protein and shows their most common DNA and genes. Recorded for this sample are 1.4 million to 1.5 million distinct CDR3 sequences; roughly 45% of them occurred a single time. The ten largest make up approximately 7.9% of the sample. What was sequenced was blood. Source of these receptors: a woman in her late teens or twenties in good health.

The chain has TRBV2 and TRBJ2-5, with a weak D call TRBD1 (6 bases). The CDR3 spans 13 residues. V shed 4 bases and J shed 3 bases, with 9 bases lying between them. Germline CDR1 is SNHLY and CDR2 is FYNNEI. The CDR3 coding sequence is TGTGCCAGCAGTGGGGCAGGGGAAGAGACCCAGTACTTC. It codes for CASSGAGEETQYF.

The gene calls are TRBV20-1 and TRBJ2-7; 9 positions agree with TRBD1. The CDR3 is made up of 14 amino acids. V lost 5 bases, J lost 6 bases, and 11 bases stayed unmatched. The germline CDR1 and CDR2 sequences are DFQATT and SNEGSKA (reference sequence). The CDR3 protein is CSARTGTGPFEQYF. CDR3 in DNA: TGCAGTGCTCGCACGGGGACAGGGCCCTTCGAGCAGTACTTC.

CDR3 nucleotides: TGCGCCAGCAGTGAGTCGAGGGACACCAGCAATCAGCCCCAGCATTTT. Translated, it gives CASSESRDTSNQPQHF. This chain links TRBV10-2 with TRBJ1-5, with D possibly TRBD1 on 6 matching bases. V lost 0 bases to trimming and J lost 1 base, with 10 bases between them. There are 16 residues in the CDR3. Germline V CDR1 and CDR2: WSHSY, SAAADI.

This clonotype was observed a handful of times. The J gene is TRBJ2-5, the V gene TRBV6-1; TRBD1 agrees at 9 bases. V lost 6 bases to trimming and J lost 4 bases; unmatched junction nucleotides: 6. The CDR3 runs 14 residues. The germline V gene has CDR1 MNHNS and CDR2 SASEGT. CDR3 DNA: TGTGCCAGCAGGACGACAGGGGGAAGAGAGACCCAGTACTTC. Protein: CASRTTGGRETQYF.

J is TRBJ2-3 and V is TRBV15, with D possibly matching TRBD2 (6 bases). This CDR3 is built from 17 residues. V was shortened by 1 base and J by 6 bases, with 20 bases between the two germline ends. CDR1 and CDR2 (germline): LNHNV, YYDKDF (reference sequence). CDR3 nucleotide sequence: TGTGCCACCAGCAGAGGTCTAGCGCTCGAACGGAGGGATACGCAGTATTTT. It encodes CATSRGLALERRDTQYF.

The chain uses TRBV29-1 and TRBJ2-7; D might be TRBD1 (7 bases). The end of the DNA aligns better with TRBJ2-5, so the J call may be wrong. This CDR3 is built from 13 residues. CDR1 and CDR2 from the germline V gene are SQVTM and ANQGSEA. In DNA, the CDR3 is TGCAGCGTCTCCGAGACAGGGAGGGAGACCCAGTACTTC. Translation: CSVSETGRETQYF.